This TCR beta chain derives from a study of blood T cell repertoires in COVID-19. Germline V CDR1 and CDR2: SGHRS, YFSETQ. V lost 2 bases and J lost 2, with 7 bases in between. The CDR3 contains 13 residues. Assay: immunoSEQ multiplex PCR; the TCRdb copy retains only in-frame clones and omits some. The repertoire holds more than 100,000 clones, with 60% to 85% as singletons. The receptor was derived from an older man with acute or convalescent COVID-19. Sequenced sample: peripheral blood. The chain combines TRBV5-1 with TRBJ2-5; D not resolved. CDR3 in amino acids: CASSFSSQETQYF. In DNA form, the CDR3 reads TGCGCCAGCAGCTTCTCTTCGCAAGAGACCCAGTACTTC. Using reference TRBV5-1 and TRBJ2-5 for the parts outside the CDR3, the full variable domain is KAGVTQTPRYLIKTRGQQVTLSCSPISGHRSVSWYQQTPGQGLQFLFEYFSETQRNKGNFPGRFSGRQFSNSRSEMNVSTLELGDSALYLCASSFSSQETQYFGPGTRLLVL.